Following are 25 T cell receptor beta chains from one sample sequenced in a study of T cells in localized non-small cell lung cancer. Profiling relied on immunoSEQ multiplex PCR, and the TCRdb table lists in-frame clones only, not all of them. The data contain some 30,000 clones, 94% of them singletons. Sample: peripheral blood, taken before any cancer treatment. Receptors originate from a woman aged 35 to 70 with stage I lung adenocarcinoma.

The CDR3 sequence: CAISPGVGVSETQYF. CDR3 nucleotide sequence: TGTGCCATCAGTCCCGGGGTGGGAGTTTCCGAGACCCAGTACTTC. This rearrangement joins TRBV10-3 to TRBJ2-5, with D possibly TRBD2 on 5 matching bases. Trimming removed 5 bases from V and 5 bases from J, with 18 bases in between. This CDR3 contains 15 residues. CDR1 is ENHRY and CDR2 is SYGVKD in the germline V gene.

The chain has TRBV19 and TRBJ2-1, with D perhaps TRBD1 (6 bases). This CDR3 is built from 13 residues. V was cut by 5 bases and J by 10 bases, with 15 bases left in between. Per germline, CDR1 LNHDA and CDR2 SQIVND (reference sequence). CDR3 nucleotide sequence: TGTGCCAGTAGTCCAACCCGACAGGTCGAGCAGTTCTTC. Translated: CASSPTRQVEQFF.

The rearrangement links TRBV7-2 to TRBJ2-3, with 11 positions matching TRBD2. Per the germline V gene, CDR1 is SGHTA and CDR2 is FQGNSA. The CDR3 is 16 residues long. Trimming at V came to 6 bases and at J to 6 bases, leaving 11 bases not matched to a gene. As DNA, the CDR3 is TGTGCCAGCAGTCGTATTCTAGCGGGAGGCGGGGATACGCAGTATTTT. Protein sequence: CASSRILAGGGDTQYF.

CDR3 sequence (DNA): TGTGCCAGCAGCGCTCAGGGAACCAAAAACATTCAGTACTTC. This gives the protein CASSAQGTKNIQYF. V and J are TRBV9 and TRBJ2-4; D is possibly TRBD1 (5 bases). The CDR3 has 14 amino acids. V lost 3 bases to trimming and J lost 2 bases, with 9 bases between them. Germline values: CDR1 SGDLS, CDR2 YYNGEE.

V usage is TRBV6-5 and J usage is TRBJ2-7; 8 bases are a match to TRBD2. Germline loops: CDR1 MNHEY, CDR2 SVGAGI. V was pared by 6 bases and J by 4 bases, with 8 bases of the junction left unmatched. The CDR3 has 14 residues. The CDR3 DNA sequence: TGTGCCAGCAGACGCGGGACTAGGACTTACGAGCAGTACTTC. It codes for CASRRGTRTYEQYF.

This chain uses TRBV4-3 with TRBJ2-6; unclear D gene. The CDR3 covers 17 residues. The germline V gene encodes CDR1 LGHNA and CDR2 YSLEER. Trimming left V 0 bases short and J 4 bases short, with 13 bases between. The CDR3 region has the DNA TGCGCCAGCAGCCAAGATAGAGCCCTTGCCGGGGCCAACGTCCTGACTTTC. It is translated as CASSQDRALAGANVLTF.

The V gene is TRBV6-6, the J gene TRBJ2-3, with 12 bases fitting TRBD2. The CDR3 runs 14 residues. Germline CDR1 is MNHNY and CDR2 is SVGAGI (reference sequence). DNA of the CDR3: TGTGCATCCGAACTAGCGGGGGGAGGGGATACGCAGTATTTT. Protein product: CASELAGGGDTQYF.

V and J are TRBV7-9 and TRBJ2-2, with D possibly being TRBD1 (6 bases). Germline values: CDR1 SEHNR, CDR2 FQNEAQ (reference sequence). This CDR3 has 13 amino acids. V lost 3 bases and J 6 bases, leaving 8 bases between the germline ends. The CDR3 loop is CASSLTGSGELFF. CDR3 bases: TGTGCCAGCAGCTTGACAGGTTCCGGGGAGCTGTTTTTT.

CDR3 amino acids: CASGIGRRQEVNSSGYEQYF. The CDR3 coding sequence is TGTGCCAGCGGGATTGGGAGACGACAGGAGGTAAATTCTAGCGGCTACGAGCAGTACTTC. This chain uses TRBV7-7 with TRBJ2-7, with D tentatively TRBD2 (7 bases). Germline V gene lookup returns CDR1 SSHAT and CDR2 FNYEAQ (reference sequence). V lost 8 bases, J lost 3 bases, and 35 bases lay in between. The CDR3 has 20 amino acids.

V and J are TRBV27 and TRBJ2-2; D is perhaps TRBD1 or TRBD2 (6 bases each). V lost 3 bases and J lost 6, with 11 bases in between. Looked up from germline, CDR1 is MNHEY and CDR2 is SMNVEV (reference sequence). The CDR3 loop spans 14 amino acids. As DNA, the CDR3 is TGTGCCAGCAGTTTGGTAGGGGGGTCCGGGGAGCTGTTTTTT. Translation gives CASSLVGGSGELFF.

The genes are TRBV2 and TRBJ1-3; D remains ambiguous. Germline V gene lookup returns CDR1 SNHLY and CDR2 FYNNEI. V was pared by 10 bases and J by 2 bases, with 9 bases between. The CDR3 length is 12 residues. For the CDR3, the DNA is TGTGCCACCCTAAACGCTGGAAACACCATATATTTT. As protein: CATLNAGNTIYF.

This clone occurred a few times. This chain uses TRBV7-2 with TRBJ2-2, with D possibly being TRBD2 (6 bases). CDR3 length: 18 residues. Germline V gene data show CDR1 as SGHTA and CDR2 as FQGNSA. Trimming cost V 6 bases and J 4 bases, with 24 bases left between them. The CDR3 loop is CASRGLEGRVRGTGELFF. CDR3 coding DNA: TGTGCCAGCAGGGGATTGGAGGGAAGAGTAAGAGGCACCGGGGAGCTGTTTTTT.

This clone was counted only a few times. The rearrangement joins TRBV2 to TRBJ2-5; 8 bases are shared with TRBD2. Unmatched junction bases numbered 8, after V lost 6 bases and J lost 5 bases. The CDR3 runs to 14 residues. Germline V gives CDR1 SNHLY, CDR2 FYNNEI. The CDR3 is CASRTGGGAETQYF. The CDR3 region has the DNA TGTGCCAGCAGGACGGGAGGGGGGGCGGAGACCCAGTACTTC.

Details on this clone: Germline and junction disagree at one end, which may indicate a read error. This chain connects TRBV7-7 to TRBJ2-5; TRBD2 is a possible D gene (6 bases). CDR1 and CDR2 from the germline V gene are SSHAT and FNYEAQ (reference sequence). This CDR3 contains 13 residues. DNA of the CDR3: TGTGCTAGCAGCTTATCGGGGGAAGAGACCCAGTACTTC. Protein sequence: CASSLSGEETQYF.

The rearrangement joins TRBV7-6 to TRBJ2-1, with 11 bases matching TRBD2. CDR3 length: 15 amino acids. J lost 3 bases, V lost 7 bases, and 5 bases had no gene match. Germline V lookup: CDR1 SGHVS, CDR2 FNYEAQ. The CDR3 coding sequence is TGTGCCAGCATCCCGGGACTAGCGGTCTACAATGAGCAGTTCTTC. Its translation is CASIPGLAVYNEQFF.

This chain joins TRBV28 and TRBJ1-3, with D unresolved. The V gene's germline CDR1 is MDHEN and CDR2 SYDVKM. Between the trimmed V and J ends, which lost 2 bases and 9 bases, there was a span of 20 bases. There are 16 residues in the CDR3. As DNA, the CDR3 is TGTGCCAGCAGTTTAAGGACGTCCAACCTCCCCCGCACCATATATTTT. Translating gives CASSLRTSNLPRTIYF.

V gene TRBV5-6 combines with J gene TRBJ2-3; D is undetermined. Trimming cost V 0 bases and J 2 bases, with 10 bases left between them. This CDR3 comprises 15 residues. The germline V gene has CDR1 SGHDT and CDR2 YYEEEE. CDR3 region: CASSLDYRITDTQYF. Written as DNA, the CDR3 is TGTGCCAGCAGCTTGGACTATCGTATCACAGATACGCAGTATTTT.

The chain uses TRBV9 and TRBJ1-2; TRBD1 matches 8 bases. The CDR3 loop spans 14 amino acids. The V gene end was trimmed by 5 bases and the J gene end by 4 bases; junction bases not matched to a gene: 7. Germline V CDR1 and CDR2: SGDLS, YYNGEE. The CDR3 coding sequence is TGTGCCAGCAGTAGACAGGGGCGCAGCTATGGCTACACCTTC. Protein: CASSRQGRSYGYTF.

This clone was found once. V is TRBV18 and J is TRBJ2-1; D perhaps matches TRBD2 (5 bases). CDR3 size: 15 residues. Germline CDR1 is KGHSH and CDR2 is LQKENI. With 6 bases removed from V and 8 bases from J, the gap between germline ends came to 20 bases. DNA for the CDR3: TGTGCCAGCTCGCCTACACCGGGGTCGCGCGATGAGCAGTTCTTC. Amino acids: CASSPTPGSRDEQFF.

The V and J genes are TRBV5-8 and TRBJ2-1; 7 nucleotides line up with TRBD2. V lost 2 bases, J lost 4 bases, and 3 bases stayed unmatched. Looked up from germline, CDR1 is SGHTS and CDR2 is YDEGEE. This CDR3 is 14 amino acids long. The CDR3: CASSFLSGYNEQFF. CDR3 sequence (DNA): TGTGCCAGCAGCTTTCTTAGCGGGTACAATGAGCAGTTCTTC.

This chain connects TRBV6-5 to TRBJ1-1; 9 bases map to TRBD1. Trimming cost V 7 bases and J 1 base; bases outside gene matches: 7. The germline V gene has CDR1 MNHEY and CDR2 SVGAGI. The CDR3 length is 15 residues. The CDR3 DNA sequence: TGTGCCAGCACCCGACAGGGGGTTGGGAACACTGAAGCTTTCTTT. Its translation is CASTRQGVGNTEAFF.

This rearrangement joins TRBV2 to TRBJ2-3, with TRBD2 as a possible D gene (6 bases). This CDR3 region has 15 residues. Trimming stripped 7 bases from V and 2 bases from J, with 16 bases between. In germline, CDR1 is SNHLY, CDR2 FYNNEI. The CDR3 sequence is CASKGGGSTTDTQYF. The CDR3 nucleotides read TGTGCCAGCAAGGGCGGAGGGTCCACCACAGATACGCAGTATTTT. Complete variable domain (other parts from reference TRBV2 and TRBJ2-3): EPEVTQTPSHQVTQMGQEVILRCVPISNHLYFYWYRQILGQKVEFLVSFYNNEISEKSEIFDDQFSVERPDGSNFTLKIRSTKLEDSAMYFCASKGGGSTTDTQYFGPGTRLTVL.

This clone appeared once. The chain recombines TRBV18 with TRBJ2-1, with 9 bases fitting TRBD2. The germline gives CDR1 KGHSH, CDR2 LQKENI. V lost 2 bases to trimming and J lost 9 bases; unmatched junction nucleotides: 14. This CDR3 spans 17 amino acids. In DNA, the CDR3 is TGTGCCAGCTCACCATTGGTCGCGGCTAGCGGGGAGGGTGAGCAGTTCTTC. It codes for CASSPLVAASGEGEQFF.

The chain uses TRBV5-4 and TRBJ2-1; D remains ambiguous. The V gene lost 0 bases and the J gene lost 3 bases, with 7 bases spanning the gap. Per germline, CDR1 SGHNT and CDR2 YYREEE (reference sequence). CDR3 size: 14 residues. In nucleotides, the CDR3 is TGTGCCAGCAGCTTGGTAGCAGGCTACAATGAGCAGTTCTTC. This codes for CASSLVAGYNEQFF.

J is TRBJ1-2 and V is TRBV7-2; 10 bases are shared with TRBD1. Germline CDR1 reads SGHTA; CDR2 reads FQGNSA. Trimming took 3 bases from V and 3 from J; bases not matched to a gene: 7. This CDR3 is 16 amino acids long. In DNA, the CDR3 is TGTGCCAGCAGCTTGACAGGGGGCGCCCGGTACTATGGCTACACCTTC. Protein sequence: CASSLTGGARYYGYTF.